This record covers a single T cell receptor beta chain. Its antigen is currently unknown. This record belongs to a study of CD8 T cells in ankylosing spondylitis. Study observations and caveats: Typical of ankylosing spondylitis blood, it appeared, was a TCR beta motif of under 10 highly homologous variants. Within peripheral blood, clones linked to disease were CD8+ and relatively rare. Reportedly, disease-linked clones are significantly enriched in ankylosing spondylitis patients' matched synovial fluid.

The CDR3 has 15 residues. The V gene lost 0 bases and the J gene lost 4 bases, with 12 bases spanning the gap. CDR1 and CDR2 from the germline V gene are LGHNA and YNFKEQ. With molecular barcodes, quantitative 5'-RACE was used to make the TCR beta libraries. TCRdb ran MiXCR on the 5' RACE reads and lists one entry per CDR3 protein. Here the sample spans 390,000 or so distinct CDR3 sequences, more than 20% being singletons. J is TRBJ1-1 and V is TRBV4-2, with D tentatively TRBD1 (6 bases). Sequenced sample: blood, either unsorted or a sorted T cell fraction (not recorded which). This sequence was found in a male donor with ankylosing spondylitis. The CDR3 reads CASSQDRGIGTEAFF. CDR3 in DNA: TGTGCCAGCAGCCAAGACAGGGGCATTGGCACTGAAGCTTTCTTT.